This T cell receptor (beta chain) was retrieved from a study of cytomegalovirus exposure and HLA in healthy donors (dated by TCRdb to about 2017). Turning to the overall study: An earlier analysis of some 550 of the donors reported 250 to 350 Gb of sequence data and 117 million unique TCR beta sequences from about 200 million T cells. To decide whether each TCR beta V gene segment behaved as functional or pseudogenic, an earlier analysis of approximately 590 of the donors relied on high-throughput TCR beta sequencing. Class I and class II HLA loci were covered by the typing at four-digit resolution. Donor age, sex, ethnicity and CMV serostatus were compiled alongside the repertoire data. A later analysis re-analyzed previously published TCR beta repertoires from hundreds of donors and added high-resolution HLA genotyping to study TCR occurrence patterns. The aim of the study was to test whether cataloging public T cell receptors could identify signatures of past pathogen exposure. Rather than using new phenotypic data, the later analysis identified candidate immune exposures from TCR beta sequences and from how often those sequences occurred across donors. The study used immunosequencing to profile the T cell repertoires of 666 subjects and linked those repertoires to cytomegalovirus serostatus. Roughly 300 gigabases of sequencing data and tens of millions of unique TCR sequences made up an early release that covered under 750 HLA-typed donors. On average, 235,054 unique TCR beta nucleotide sequences were sequenced per donor among 350 to 400 genotyped donors of the cohort, with 15% to 20% of those sequences being non-productive. In a later genetic analysis, genome-wide SNP genotypes for about 60% of the 666 donors were used, and that subset was treated as a discovery cohort. A separate validation cohort of roughly 130 different subjects was used in addition to the approximately 610-subject first cohort. Typing coverage differed by locus: A, B, C, DRB1 and DQB1 were typed in roughly 620-630 donors, DQA1 in 500 to 550, DPA1 in some 570, and DPB1 in just under 490. The genetic ancestry cluster associated with self-reported Caucasian donors included about 81% of the 398 genotyped donors. Several DR-DQ haplotypes were handled as single units for association and clustering because linkage in the cohort was strong. All discovery cohort repertoires had been generated on a single sequencing platform. To predict cytomegalovirus infection status, the study combined high-throughput TCR immunosequencing, statistical association of individual TCRs with disease status, and machine learning.

Study-level results and caveats: Most CMV-associated TCR beta chains appeared to be HLA-restricted in a later analysis, and the HLA associations seemed to be driven largely by CMV exposure. Because counts were too low, fewer than 20 rarely observed V segments, including chromosome 9 orphons, were excluded from the earlier analysis of around 640 of the donors. Roughly uniform sequencing depth across donors was assumed in presence/absence analyses, although this assumption may not hold. The authors suggested that the approach could potentially be extended to other disease states and immunological phenotypes. Because HLA typing was missing for some donors at each locus, association tests included only the typed subset. According to a later genetic analysis, donors in an Asian-associated ancestry cluster had fewer N-insertions in productive TCRs than the roughly 700-donor mean. Across donors, most TCR sequences were observed very rarely, whereas some public TCRs were present in many individuals. At a false discovery rate of 0.05, a later analysis linked about 16,000 TCR beta sequences to specific HLA alleles. In both the original and validation cohorts, the classifier was reported to diagnose cytomegalovirus status with high specificity and sensitivity. A further reported finding was that TCR beta sequences accurately predicted the HLA-A and HLA-B alleles for most subjects in the first cohort. Some IMGT-functional V segments, including TRBV6-2 and TRBV6-3, could not be distinguished by the 87-base-pair reads and were therefore excluded. In a later analysis, TCR association rates were found to vary across HLA loci, with the most associated TCRs seen for DRB1 alleles and the fewest for HLA-C alleles. A cluster of highly shared sequence variants was judged likely to represent a technical artifact of the sequencing pipeline. Broadly in line with IMGT annotations, most TCR beta V segments showed up in productive rearrangements about 90% or about 30% of the time in an earlier analysis of roughly 590 of the donors. An association between a missense DCLRE1C variant and V-gene and J-gene trimming of TCR beta chains was found in a later genetic analysis and replicated in an independent cohort. Correlated functional status among segregating V segments might be attributable to linkage disequilibrium, but an unknown experimental factor could not be ruled out. The cohort was sequenced for TCR beta chains only, and without alpha or paired-chain data the features that could be detected were limited. When HLA alleles, especially DR and DQ, strongly co-occurred, TCR associations were difficult to assign to individual alleles. In a later analysis, HLA-associated TCR beta chains showed more clonal expansion and lower generation probabilities than non-associated chains that were equally common. The study listed around 160 TCR beta chains as associated with cytomegalovirus. In a later analysis, several top co-occurrence clusters were reported to appear linked to parvovirus B19, influenza, CMV and Epstein-Barr virus. CMV serostatus was the only immune exposure information available for the cohort. In vitro tests confirmed that three of the cytomegalovirus-associated TCR beta chains recognize cytomegalovirus antigens.

The library was generated by the immunoSEQ multiplex PCR assay. A mixture of 60 forward primers for TCR Vbeta segments and 13 reverse primers for TCR Jbeta segments was used in the multiplex PCR. A multiplex PCR assay on genomic DNA amplified the CDR3 region of rearranged TCR beta genes. The amplified TCR beta libraries were sequenced on the Illumina HiSeq System as 87-base-pair reads. Processing in the source paper ran as follows. A later analysis tallied about 77 million unique TCR beta chains across the 666 repertoires, and about 10 million of those chains were shared by two or more donors. To remove PCR and sequencing errors, raw reads were error-corrected and collapsed into unique sequences using a nearest-neighbor algorithm that merged closely related sequences. CDR3 sequences were aligned to IMGT reference sequences to assign V, D and J gene segments. For a sequence to be retained, at least a six-nucleotide match to both a V gene segment and a J gene segment was required. A rearrangement counted as productive if the CDR3 had no stop codons and remained in frame with V and J, and every other rearrangement counted as non-productive. CDR3 was defined according to IMGT convention as the region running from the second conserved V-encoded cysteine to the conserved J-encoded phenylalanine. In an earlier analysis of 587 of the donors, sequences lacking an unambiguous match to a single V gene segment were excluded. An earlier analysis of about 600 of the donors called V segments functional above 56.7% productive rearrangements and segregating when the between-donor standard deviation exceeded 5%. A statistical classification framework was built to diagnose cytomegalovirus status from the catalog of TCR beta chain sequences. V and J gene assignment, in a later analysis, came from comparing TCR nucleotide sequences with IMGT/GENE-DB human TR gene sequences. Using the TCRdist pipeline, a later analysis assigned CDR3 sequences along with most-parsimonious VDJ recombination scenarios. In a later analysis, each TCR beta chain was defined by its CDR3 amino acid sequence together with its V-gene family, and reads without a unique V-gene family were excluded. As a way to deal with suspected cross-contamination and a sequencing artifact, a later analysis dropped 640 or so nucleotide sequences that were highly shared and had low generation probability. In a later analysis, a clonal expansion index was calculated for each public chain from normalized within-repertoire ranks of inferred template counts. A later analysis computed generation probabilities with a VDJ recombination model fitted to out-of-frame rearrangements, and checked the results against IGoR. A later analysis scored TCR-TCR, TCR-HLA and TCR-CMV co-occurrence with hypergeometric tests, applying a repertoire-size bias correction to TCR pairs. In a later analysis, false discovery rates were estimated by permuting HLA or CMV assignments 20 times. In a later analysis, co-occurring TCRs were grouped with DBSCAN, and TCRdist sequence similarity was added when clustering was performed within HLA-allele-positive subsets. Repertoires with fewer than 30,000 or more than 120,000 public chains, plus five repertoires with anomalous nucleotide sharing, were excluded from co-occurrence clustering. Here the immuneACCESS table is served through TCRdb, limited to in-frame sequences with V and J called. Missing clones are a known gap in these copies; in checked studies unresolved V genes cover under half, and the rest lacks a known reason. V, J and clone size reflect that table, while D and trimming were determined from the DNA. The sample data list 100,000 to 150,000 clones, and around 8.5% of these were observed just once. Clones ranked in the top ten supply 4.5% to 5.5% of the sample.

Clipping removes 3 bases from V and 6 bases from J, with 7 as the unmatched junction base count. There are 14 amino acids in the CDR3, from cysteine to phenylalanine inclusive. Just the 42-base CDR3 DNA is kept, in frame starting at base 1. The germline V gene (reference sequence) specifies GTSNPN as CDR1 and SVGIG as CDR2. This clone was seen repeatedly, ten times or more. The clone's antigen remains unknown. No much larger clone exists at a distance of one base, and base qualities are not known. The cohort was made up of hundreds of healthy bone marrow donors. At the time of sampling, all cohort members were nominally healthy, though unrecorded immune exposures were likely present. The donor was CMV seronegative and was included in the group of 352 seronegative cohort members. A peripheral blood sample was collected from each donor, and TCR beta sequencing was performed on peripheral blood mononuclear cells. The Qiagen DNeasy Blood Extraction Kit was used to extract genomic DNA from the blood cell samples.

The sample was PBMCs. The TCR originated in a man aged 35 to 55 in good health and CMV-seronegative. The V gene is TRBV30 and the J gene is TRBJ2-1, with 8 bases aligning to TRBD2. The DNA sequence is given as TGTGCCTGGAGAACGGGGGGGACTACCAATGAGCAGTTCTTC. It translates as CAWRTGGTTNEQFF.